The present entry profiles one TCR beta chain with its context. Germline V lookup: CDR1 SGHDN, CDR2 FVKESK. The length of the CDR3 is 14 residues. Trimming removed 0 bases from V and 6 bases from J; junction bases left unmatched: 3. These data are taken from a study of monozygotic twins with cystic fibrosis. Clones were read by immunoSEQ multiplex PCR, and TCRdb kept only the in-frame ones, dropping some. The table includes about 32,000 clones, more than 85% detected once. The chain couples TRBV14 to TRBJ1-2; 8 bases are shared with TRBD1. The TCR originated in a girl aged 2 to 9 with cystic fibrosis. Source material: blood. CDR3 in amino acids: CASSQELTGDGYTF. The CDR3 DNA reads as TGTGCCAGCAGCCAAGAGTTGACAGGGGATGGCTACACCTTC.